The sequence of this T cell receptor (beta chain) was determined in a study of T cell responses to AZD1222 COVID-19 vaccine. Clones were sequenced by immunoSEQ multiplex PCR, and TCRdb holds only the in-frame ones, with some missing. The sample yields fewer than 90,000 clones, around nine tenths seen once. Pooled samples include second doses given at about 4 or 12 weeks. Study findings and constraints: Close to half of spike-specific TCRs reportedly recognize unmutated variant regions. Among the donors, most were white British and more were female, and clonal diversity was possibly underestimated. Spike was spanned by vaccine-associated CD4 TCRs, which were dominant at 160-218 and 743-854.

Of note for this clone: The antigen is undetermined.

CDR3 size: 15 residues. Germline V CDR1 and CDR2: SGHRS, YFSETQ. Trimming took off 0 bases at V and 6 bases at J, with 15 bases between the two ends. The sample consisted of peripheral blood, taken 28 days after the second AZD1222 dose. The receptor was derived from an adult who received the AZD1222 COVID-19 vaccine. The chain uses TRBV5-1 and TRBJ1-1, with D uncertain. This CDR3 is CASSLVPGESAEAFF. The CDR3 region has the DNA TGCGCCAGCAGCTTGGTCCCGGGTGAGAGCGCTGAAGCTTTCTTT.